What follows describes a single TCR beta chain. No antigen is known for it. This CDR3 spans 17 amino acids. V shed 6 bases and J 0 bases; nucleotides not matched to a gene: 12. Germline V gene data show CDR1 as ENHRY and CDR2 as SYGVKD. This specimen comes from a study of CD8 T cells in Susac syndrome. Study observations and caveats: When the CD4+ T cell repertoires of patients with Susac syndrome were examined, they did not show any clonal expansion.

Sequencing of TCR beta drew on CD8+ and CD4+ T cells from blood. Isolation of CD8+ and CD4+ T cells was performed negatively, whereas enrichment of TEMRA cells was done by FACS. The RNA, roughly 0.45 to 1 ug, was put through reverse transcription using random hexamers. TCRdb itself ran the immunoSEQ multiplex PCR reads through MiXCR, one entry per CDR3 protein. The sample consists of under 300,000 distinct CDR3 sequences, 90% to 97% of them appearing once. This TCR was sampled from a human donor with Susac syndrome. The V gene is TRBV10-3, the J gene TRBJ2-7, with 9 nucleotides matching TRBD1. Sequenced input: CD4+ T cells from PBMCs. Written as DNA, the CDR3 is TGTGCCATCAGCCCATCGGGACAGGGCGACTTCTCCTACGAGCAGTACTTC. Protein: CAISPSGQGDFSYEQYF.